This record concerns one T cell receptor (beta chain) sequence. Its antigen is still unknown. Within one base of it there is no much larger clone, and no base qualities were kept. From alopecia areata patients, peripheral blood was collected along with lesional scalp punch biopsies. PBMCs were isolated by density centrifugation and stained for CD3, CD4 and CD8, after which CD4+ and CD8+ T cells were sorted on a FACSAria. The sample is drawn from a study of CD8+ T cells in alopecia areata listed by TCRdb under 2018. The study in broad terms: Treated patients were enrolled in an open-label pilot trial of oral tofacitinib, 5 to 10 mg twice daily, for moderate-to-severe alopecia areata. Tofacitinib was given for 6 to 18 months, followed by 6 months of follow-up off drug to assess delayed response and recurrence. To study T cell clonal expansion in alopecia areata, the researchers applied high-throughput TCRbeta sequencing to both the C3H/HeJ mouse model and human patients. On the human side, TCRbeta sequencing was run on scalp tissue and on sorted CD4+ and CD8+ peripheral blood T cells from healthy controls and from alopecia areata patients with either patchy or totalis/universalis disease. Biopsies were taken from tofacitinib-treated patients at baseline and again at 4 and 24 weeks into treatment, and several of those patients also had a later scalp biopsy. Scalp clonality was compared among normal scalp (n=4), patchy alopecia areata scalp (n=8), and alopecia totalis/universalis scalp (n=8). RNA was extracted with the PAXgene miRNA kit for fixed scalp, the miRNeasy kit for PBMCs, and the RNeasy kit for mouse skin. TCRbeta CDR3 regions were amplified by immunoSEQ multiplex PCR using 35 Vbeta forward and 13 Jbeta reverse primers.

Results the study describes overall, beyond this receptor: TCR sequences shared between patients were less clear than in mice, possibly partly because of HLA diversity in the patient population. Lesional scalp, especially in alopecia totalis/universalis, showed higher clonality and more expanded CD8+ clones than normal scalp, suggesting antigenic drive. Resident alphabeta T cells in normal human skin are also sequenced, complicating scalp TCR repertoire analysis, unlike mouse skin dominated by gammadelta T cells.

The germline V gene encodes CDR1 MDHEN and CDR2 SYDVKM. The cysteine opens and the phenylalanine closes a CDR3 of 14 amino acids. The read is trimmed to its CDR3 DNA, 42 bases read in frame from base 1. Trimming leaves V shorter by 8 bases and J shorter by 0 bases, with the junction holding 3 bases beyond the gene matches. The library was generated by the immunoSEQ multiplex PCR assay. For TCR sequencing, RNA was extracted from every sample and reverse transcribed into cDNA to serve as template. SuperScript III was used for first-strand cDNA synthesis, primed with a 2:1 mix of oligo-dT and random hexamers. A synthetic immune receptor repertoire was used to assess amplification bias, and residual bias was removed computationally. Concerning the study's data processing: Raw reads were preprocessed to remove errors, and CDR3 was defined by IMGT conventions from the conserved cysteine to phenylalanine. Clonality was computed by normalizing Shannon entropy by log2 of the number of productive unique TCRs and subtracting the result from 1. Scalp TCRbeta sequences were cross-referenced with sorted blood CD4 and CD8 repertoires so that the CD4 or CD8 identity of scalp clones could be inferred. TCRdb obtained this table from immuneACCESS and retained in-frame rearrangements with V and J assigned. These tables miss some clones; where compared with another copy, unresolved V genes account for less than half of the shortfall, and the remainder is unexplained. V, J and clone size are taken as reported in that table, and D and trimming were inferred from the DNA itself. Present in this sample are over 85,000 clones, around 38% of which were seen just once. The ten largest clones represent 1% to 1.5% of the sample.

Sequenced material: CD4+ T cells sorted from blood. Recombination connected TRBV28 to TRBJ2-2, and TRBD2 aligns with 7 junction nucleotides. The clonotype was recovered from a human donor with alopecia areata. In nucleotide form, the sequence is TGTGCCAGCCTGGGAGGGACGAACACCGGGGAGCTGTTTTTT. This gives the protein CASLGGTNTGELFF.